This is a list of T cell receptor beta chains from one sample in a study of post-analysis software for immune sequencing data. TCRdb passed the PCR reads through MiXCR, listing each CDR3 protein once. Of about 380,000 distinct CDR3 sequences listed, 30% to 45% are singletons. The source material was blood. These receptors were taken from a girl aged 10 to 17 with multiple sclerosis. Both conserved end residues are part of each CDR3. The D gene is left open where the match is weak. Only part of the rows carry a size: once, few, many, or a class if the clone is expanded.

clone_size,d_call,v_call,j_call,cdr3_length,cdr3_nt,cdr3_aa
-,-,TRBV6-5,TRBJ2-1,14,TGTGCCAGCCCTCCAGGGGTTTCCTACAATGAGCAGTTCTTC,CASPPGVSYNEQFF
few,TRBD2,TRBV7-8,TRBJ2-7,16,TGTGCCAGCAGCCCTCTTAGCGGGGGGGCGACTTACGAGCAGTACTTC,CASSPLSGGATYEQYF
few,TRBD1,TRBV7-9,TRBJ2-3,17,TGTGCCAGCAGCTTAAGTATCGGGACAGGGGGTACAGATACGCAGTATTTT,CASSLSIGTGGTDTQYF
-,-,TRBV19,TRBJ2-1,15,TGTGCCAGTATGGGTAGGACGTCCTCCTACAATGAGCAGTTCTTC,CASMGRTSSYNEQFF
-,TRBD1,TRBV29-1,TRBJ2-4,14,TGCAGCGGCCAGACAGGGGGTGGCAAAAACATTCAGTACTTC,CSGQTGGGKNIQYF
-,-,TRBV3-1,TRBJ1-2,12,TGTGCCAGCGGTCCCGCGGCGGATGGCTACACCTTC,CASGPAADGYTF
few,-,TRBV4-2,TRBJ2-7,14,TGTGCCAGCAGCCAAGATCTCGGGGGTTACGAGCAGTACTTC,CASSQDLGGYEQYF
few,TRBD2,TRBV7-2,TRBJ2-3,17,TGTGCCAGCAGCTTATCGACTAGCGGGGGTGTCCCGGATACGCAGTATTTT,CASSLSTSGGVPDTQYF
few,TRBD1,TRBV29-1,TRBJ1-1,13,TGCAGCACATCACAGGGGATGAACACTGAAGCTTTCTTT,CSTSQGMNTEAFF
-,-,TRBV7-9,TRBJ1-5,14,TGTGCCAGCAGCTTAGAGGACGGCCCGATGCCCCAGCATTTT,CASSLEDGPMPQHF
-,-,TRBV28,TRBJ2-1,12,TGTGCCAGCAGGGGAGGCGACAATGAGCAGTTCTTC,CASRGGDNEQFF
-,TRBD2,TRBV7-3,TRBJ2-2,15,TGTGCCAGCAGATTGGGGGGGGTCAACACCGGGGAGCTGTTTTTT,CASRLGGVNTGELFF
-,-,TRBV27,TRBJ2-7,13,TGTGCCAGCGGATTACCGCCGGGCTACGAGCAGTACTTC,CASGLPPGYEQYF
once,TRBD2,TRBV20-1,TRBJ2-1,16,TGCAGTGCTAGAGCCTCGTCTAGCGGGAGATACAATGAGCAGTTCTTC,CSARASSSGRYNEQFF
-,TRBD1,TRBV5-6,TRBJ1-1,15,TGTGCCAGCAGCTTTTTCAGGGACAGGGGGCATCGGGCTTTCTTT,CASSFFRDRGHRAFF
few,-,TRBV7-2,TRBJ2-5,11,TGTGCCAGCAGAAAAGGTCGGGAGCAGTACTTC,CASRKGREQYF
many,-,TRBV7-2,TRBJ1-4,13,TGTGCCAGCAGTATCACGTACCCGGCCCAACTGTTTTTT,CASSITYPAQLFF
-,TRBD1,TRBV12-3/TRBV12-4,TRBJ1-5,15,TGTGCCAGCACCAAGGAACAGGGGAGTCGGCAGCCCCAGCATTTT,CASTKEQGSRQPQHF
once,-,TRBV4-3,TRBJ1-1,15,TGCGTCAGCAGCCAAGCAGTCACACTGAACACTGAAGCTTTCTTT,CVSSQAVTLNTEAFF
-,-,TRBV29-1,TRBJ2-7,12,TGCAGCGTTAGGCAGGCCCTCTACGAGCAGTACTTC,CSVRQALYEQYF
-,-,TRBV5-8,TRBJ2-3,17,TGTGCCAGCAGCTTGCCCCTTTCCGGGCGGAGAACAGATACGCAGTATTTT,CASSLPLSGRRTDTQYF
few,-,TRBV5-1,TRBJ1-2,16,TGCGCCAGCAGCTTGGGAGGGACGGGGACTGCCTATGGCTACACCTTC,CASSLGGTGTAYGYTF
-,-,TRBV29-1,TRBJ1-1,14,TGCAGCGTTGGGGCCCAGCAGGGTGGCACTGAAGCTTTCTTT,CSVGAQQGGTEAFF
-,-,TRBV11-2,TRBJ1-6,14,TGTGCCAGCAGCTTAGGGCTAGGTAATTCACCCCTCCACTTT,CASSLGLGNSPLHF
-,-,TRBV21-1,TRBJ2-3,14,TGTGCCAGCAGCAAAAAGGAAAGCACAGATACGCAGTATTTT,CASSKKESTDTQYF
once,TRBD1,TRBV29-1,TRBJ2-5,12,TGCAGCGCGACAGGGGGATCTTGGGCCCAGTACTTC,CSATGGSWAQYF
-,TRBD1,TRBV14,TRBJ2-7,16,TGTGCCAGCAGCCCCCGGTCCGGGACAGGCTACTACGAGCAGTACTTC,CASSPRSGTGYYEQYF
-,TRBD2,TRBV9,TRBJ2-3,16,TGTGCCAGCAGCCCGGGAGTAGCGGGGCTCACAGATACGCAGTATTTT,CASSPGVAGLTDTQYF
-,-,TRBV5-1,TRBJ2-3,16,TGCGCCAGCAGCTTGGAATTTTATCCGGGGGAAGATACGCAGTATTTT,CASSLEFYPGEDTQYF
-,-,TRBV7-8,TRBJ1-2,15,TGTGCCAGCAGTCCTAGGTGGGGGGTGGGTTATGGCTACACCTTC,CASSPRWGVGYGYTF
-,TRBD1,TRBV9,TRBJ1-1,14,TGTGCCAGCAGCGCGACAGGGGAGGACACTGAAGCTTTCTTT,CASSATGEDTEAFF
-,TRBD2,TRBV4-2,TRBJ2-5,14,TGTGCCAGCAGCCAGGGGACTAGTTTTGAGACCAAGTACTTC,CASSQGTSFETKYF
-,-,TRBV5-1,TRBJ1-4,16,TGCGCCAGCAGCTCTGGACAGCTTAAAACTAATGAAAAACTGTTTTTT,CASSSGQLKTNEKLFF
few,-,TRBV13,TRBJ2-7,14,TGTGCCAGCAGCTTATTGGGGGACTCCTACGAGCAGTACTTC,CASSLLGDSYEQYF
few,TRBD1,TRBV28,TRBJ2-1,14,TGTGCCAGCAGTTTCGGGACAGGGAGGAATGAGCAGTTCTTC,CASSFGTGRNEQFF
few,-,TRBV6-5,TRBJ1-1,13,TGTGCCAGCAGAGACAGTGTTAACACTGAAGCTTTCTTT,CASRDSVNTEAFF
few,TRBD1,TRBV6-2/TRBV6-3,TRBJ2-5,13,TGTGCCAGCCGGCGGACAGGGGAAGAGACCCAGTACTTC,CASRRTGEETQYF